This T cell receptor (beta chain) originates from a study of blood T cell repertoires in COVID-19. Across the study: Sites across the United States, Italy and Spain contributed samples from acute and convalescent COVID-19. Nucleic acid was either cDNA or gDNA, and it came from T cells, B-cell-depleted T cells, or PBMCs.

Authors' data handling: For nucleated cells, counts were estimated from reference gene primer amplification. Measured with immunoSEQ multiplex PCR; TCRdb has only the in-frame clones, and not every one. V and J calls plus clone size are reproduced from that table; the DNA served to infer D and trimming. The sample yields some 88,000 clones, about 85% seen once. The CDR3 has 15 residues. Germline-derived CDR1 and CDR2 are SGHVS and FNYEAQ. V was trimmed by 4 bases and J by 1 base, leaving 13 bases between them. The J gene is TRBJ1-2, the V gene TRBV7-6; D gene ambiguous. The TCR was taken from a man between 60 and 75 years old with acute or convalescent COVID-19. The sample comprised peripheral blood. CDR3 DNA: TGTGCCAGCAGCTCCGGGAGGCAGGTTAACTATGGCTACACCTTC. The encoded protein is CASSSGRQVNYGYTF.